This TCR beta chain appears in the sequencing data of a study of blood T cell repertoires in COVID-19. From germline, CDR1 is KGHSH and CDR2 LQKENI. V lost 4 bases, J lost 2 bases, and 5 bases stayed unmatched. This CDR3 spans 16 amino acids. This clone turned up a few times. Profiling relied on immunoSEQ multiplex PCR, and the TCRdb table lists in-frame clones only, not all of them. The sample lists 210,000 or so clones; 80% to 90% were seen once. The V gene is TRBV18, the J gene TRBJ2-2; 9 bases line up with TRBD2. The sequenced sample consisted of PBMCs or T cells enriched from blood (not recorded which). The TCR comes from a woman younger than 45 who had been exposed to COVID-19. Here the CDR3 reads CASSRRTSANTGELFF. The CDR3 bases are TGTGCCAGCTCACGACGGACTAGCGCAAACACCGGGGAGCTGTTTTTT.